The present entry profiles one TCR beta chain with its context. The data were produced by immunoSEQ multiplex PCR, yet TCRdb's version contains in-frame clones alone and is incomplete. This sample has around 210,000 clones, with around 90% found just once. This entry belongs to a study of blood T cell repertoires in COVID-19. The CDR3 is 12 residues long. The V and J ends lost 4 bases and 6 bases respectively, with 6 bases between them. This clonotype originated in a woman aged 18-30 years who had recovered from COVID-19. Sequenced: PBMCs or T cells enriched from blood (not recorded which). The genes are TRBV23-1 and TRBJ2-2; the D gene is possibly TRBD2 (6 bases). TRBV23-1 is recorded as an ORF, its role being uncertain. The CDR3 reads CASSRRAGELFF. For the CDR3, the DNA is TGCGCCAGCAGTCGGAGGGCCGGGGAGCTGTTTTTT.